This T cell receptor beta chain was identified in a study of CD8+ T cells in alopecia areata. Study as a whole: The SALT score measured affected scalp surface percentage in treated patients.

RNA extraction and reverse transcription yielded cDNA as sequencing template. Profiling relied on immunoSEQ multiplex PCR, and the TCRdb table lists in-frame clones only, not all of them. The sample consists of roughly 190,000 clones, about three fifths of them appearing once. Trimming pared 8 bases from V and 6 bases from J, leaving 20 bases between. The CDR3 contains 15 residues. Looked up from germline, CDR1 is ENHRY and CDR2 is SYGVKD. Treatment indicated: oral pan-JAK inhibitor, 5-10 mg twice daily. The rearrangement joins TRBV10-3 to TRBJ2-1; maybe TRBD2 (5 bases). This sequence was found in a human donor with alopecia areata. The sequencing used CD4+ T cells sorted from blood, collected at approximately week 50, from a patient treated with tofacitinib. CDR3 DNA sequence: TGTGCCATCCGGCGGGCCCCCTTAACGGGCAATGAGCAGTTCTTC. The encoded protein is CAIRRAPLTGNEQFF.